One and the same sample provided the 16 T cell receptor beta chains below, sequenced in a study of blood T cells in healthy people across ages. Alongside a J-beta primer mix, a sample-barcoded 5' primer served in a second PCR lasting roughly 7 to 11 cycles. One entry per CDR3 protein, called by TCRdb with MiXCR from the 5' RACE reads. The table lists approximately 600,000 distinct CDR3 sequences, about 53% of them singletons. The sample comprised blood. These receptor sequences come from a man in his sixties in good health.

The chain employs TRBV2 and TRBJ1-1; D is undetermined. In germline, CDR1 is SNHLY, CDR2 FYNNEI. Between the trimmed V and J ends, which lost 6 bases and 2 bases, there was a span of 10 bases. The CDR3 has 13 residues. This CDR3 reads CASRADGNTEAFF. CDR3 nucleotide sequence: TGTGCCAGCAGGGCCGACGGTAACACTGAAGCTTTCTTT.

The chain couples TRBV14 to TRBJ2-1; the match to TRBD2 covers 11 bases. CDR1 SGHDN and CDR2 FVKESK come from the germline V gene. V gave up 1 base and J gave up 0 bases; unmatched junction bases: 5. The CDR3 spans 18 residues. The CDR3 here is CASSQGLAGLSSYNEQFF. The DNA of the CDR3 is TGTGCCAGCAGCCAAGGACTAGCGGGGTTGAGCTCCTACAATGAGCAGTTCTTC.

The chain uses TRBV4-1 and TRBJ2-6, with TRBD2 identical over 7 bases. This CDR3 region has 18 residues. Germline CDR1 and CDR2: MGHRA and YSYEKL. Trimming at V came to 4 bases and at J to 2 bases, leaving 11 bases not matched to a gene. The CDR3 sequence is CASSPSLAARTGANVLTF. For the CDR3, the DNA is TGCGCCAGCAGCCCCTCGCTAGCGGCGAGAACTGGGGCCAACGTCCTGACTTTC.

This clonotype was counted a few times. The chain recombines TRBV5-1 with TRBJ2-6, with D possibly being TRBD1 (6 bases). CDR3 size: 18 residues. Between the trimmed V and J ends, which lost 0 bases and 2 bases, there was a span of 15 bases. Germline values: CDR1 SGHRS, CDR2 YFSETQ. CDR3 nucleotides: TGCGCCAGCAGCTTGGCCCCACAGGGTGAAGCTGGGGCCAACGTCCTGACTTTC. Its translation is CASSLAPQGEAGANVLTF.

The chain couples TRBV4-2 to TRBJ2-6; no clear D gene. V lost 4 bases to trimming and J lost 0 bases, with 10 bases between them. The germline CDR1 and CDR2 sequences are LGHNA and YNFKEQ. The CDR3 is 16 residues long. CDR3 nucleotide sequence: TGTGCCAGCAGCCGAGGCCCATTCTCTGGGGCCAACGTCCTGACTTTC. Its translation: CASSRGPFSGANVLTF.

This clonotype came up once. V usage is TRBV12-3 or TRBV12-4 and J usage is TRBJ1-1, with 10 bases that match TRBD1. CDR3 length equals 16 residues. Trimming took 3 bases from V and 3 from J; bases not matched to a gene: 7. The CDR3 DNA follows: TGTGCCAGCAGTTTGGGACCGGGACAGGGGTACACTGAAGCTTTCTTT. It translates to CASSLGPGQGYTEAFF.

The chain carries TRBV20-1 and TRBJ2-7; either TRBD1 or TRBD2 may fit D (5 bases each). Between the trimmed V and J ends, which lost 0 bases and 7 bases, there was a span of 13 bases. Germline CDR1 reads DFQATT; CDR2 reads SNEGSKA (reference sequence). The CDR3 loop spans 13 amino acids. CDR3 coding DNA: TGCAGTGCTAGAGAAGGGGCCCGGGGAGAGCAGTACTTC. It specifies CSAREGARGEQYF.

The chain couples TRBV12-3 or TRBV12-4 to TRBJ2-5; D call uncertain. V lost 5 bases to trimming and J lost 0 bases, with 13 bases between them. The CDR3 runs to 15 residues. The CDR3 DNA is TGTGCCAGCAGTCCTGACCGACCGTACCAAGAGACCCAGTACTTC. Translation gives CASSPDRPYQETQYF.

The chain employs TRBV29-1 and TRBJ2-5; TRBD1 aligns across 12 bases. This CDR3 is built from 16 residues. Trimming cost V 3 bases and J 2 bases; bases outside gene matches: 7. The germline V gene encodes CDR1 SQVTM and CDR2 ANQGSEA. The CDR3 sequence is CSVDLGDRGRQETQYF. The CDR3, as DNA: TGCAGCGTTGACCTGGGGGACAGGGGGCGTCAAGAGACCCAGTACTTC. Combining the CDR3 with reference TRBV29-1 and TRBJ2-5 gives the whole variable domain SAVISQKPSRDICQRGTSLTIQCQVDSQVTMMFWYRQQPGQSLTLIATANQGSEATYESGFVIDKFPISRPNLTFSTLTVSNMSPEDSSIYLCSVDLGDRGRQETQYFGPGTRLLVL.

V and J are TRBV20-1 and TRBJ1-4; 8 bases fit TRBD1. The germline V gene has CDR1 DFQATT and CDR2 SNEGSKA (reference sequence). This CDR3 is 13 amino acids long. V was pared by 6 bases and J by 8 bases, with 8 bases of the junction left unmatched. CDR3 residues: CSALGQGWEKLFF. In nucleotides, the CDR3 is TGCAGTGCCCTCGGACAGGGATGGGAAAAACTGTTTTTT.

The chain employs TRBV4-2 and TRBJ2-6; D possibly corresponds to TRBD1 (6 bases). Trimming cost V 2 bases and J 10 bases, with 21 bases left between them. This CDR3 is built from 17 residues. Germline V gene data show CDR1 as LGHNA and CDR2 as YNFKEQ. CDR3 in DNA: TGTGCCAGCAGCCAACCTCAAGCTGTGGGACATCTGAACGTCCTGACTTTC. It is translated as CASSQPQAVGHLNVLTF.

This clonotype was counted only a few times. The J gene is TRBJ2-1, the V gene TRBV5-1, with D perhaps being TRBD1 or TRBD2 (6 bases each). The V and J ends lost 0 bases and 6 bases respectively, with 16 bases between them. Per the germline V gene, CDR1 is SGHRS and CDR2 is YFSETQ. CDR3 length equals 16 residues. CDR3 protein: CASSLAFTGAPNEQFF. Written as DNA, the CDR3 is TGCGCCAGCAGCTTGGCCTTTACGGGGGCCCCCAATGAGCAGTTCTTC.

This clonotype turned up a few times. This chain links TRBV28 with TRBJ2-5; no firm D call. CDR3 size: 13 residues. V dropped 1 base and J dropped 4 bases, with 7 bases sitting between them. From germline, CDR1 is MDHEN and CDR2 SYDVKM. The CDR3 DNA reads TGTGCCAGCAGTTTATTCCAGACAGAGACCCAGTACTTC. Residues: CASSLFQTETQYF.

A few counts support this clonotype. V gene TRBV20-1 combines with J gene TRBJ2-7; D remains ambiguous. V lost 0 bases to trimming and J lost 6 bases, with 15 bases between them. This CDR3 spans 14 amino acids. Germline loops: CDR1 DFQATT, CDR2 SNEGSKA (reference sequence). Here the CDR3 DNA reads TGCAGTGCTAGAGACATCCGATTGTATATCGAGCAGTACTTC. As protein: CSARDIRLYIEQYF.

In its sample, this clonotype was seen a few times. This rearrangement joins TRBV29-1 to TRBJ2-7; a possible D gene is TRBD2 (6 bases). CDR1 is SQVTM and CDR2 is ANQGSEA in the germline V gene. The CDR3 has 14 residues. The V end lost 4 bases, the J end lost 2 bases, and 15 bases lay between the germline ends. The CDR3 region has the DNA TGCAGCGTTGTCTCGACTAGTACTCCCTACGAGCAGTACTTC. This codes for CSVVSTSTPYEQYF.

There are a few counts of this clonotype. V and J are TRBV4-2 and TRBJ2-5; D not resolved. The CDR3 is made up of 15 amino acids. CDR1 LGHNA and CDR2 YNFKEQ come from the germline V gene. V lost 2 bases, J lost 0 bases, and 10 bases lay in between. The CDR3 nucleotides read TGTGCCAGCAGCCAAAGTGTGGGGAACCAAGAGACCCAGTACTTC. It encodes CASSQSVGNQETQYF.